The rows below give T cell receptor beta chains drawn from one sample of a study of blood T cell repertoires in COVID-19. Libraries were prepared by immunoSEQ multiplex PCR; TCRdb keeps only in-frame clonotypes and omits some of them. The table lists over 70,000 clones, 80% to 90% of them singletons. The sample comprised peripheral blood. Receptors originate from a man in his sixties with COVID-19, enrolled during active disease. Each CDR3 is given with its conserved first and last residue.

V gene: TRBV19; J gene: TRBJ1-5; CDR3 protein: CASIGVGWGDQPQHF
V gene: TRBV18; J gene: TRBJ1-2; CDR3 protein: CASSSGQAYGYTF
V gene: TRBV2; J gene: TRBJ1-6; CDR3 protein: CASSGSGEGGNSPLHF
V gene: TRBV2; J gene: TRBJ2-3; CDR3 protein: CASSRFAGGSDTQYF
V gene: TRBV18; J gene: TRBJ2-1; CDR3 protein: CASSPVQGDLGEQFF
V gene: TRBV28; J gene: TRBJ1-2; CDR3 protein: CASTSGGNYGYTF
V gene: TRBV19; J gene: TRBJ1-4; CDR3 protein: CASSTRHGSNEKLFF
V gene: TRBV6-5; J gene: TRBJ2-7; CDR3 protein: CASSYSTGAYEQYF
V gene: TRBV9; J gene: TRBJ2-1; CDR3 protein: CASSGSGLTTYNEQFF
V gene: TRBV7-3; J gene: TRBJ1-5; CDR3 protein: CASSLRTRDYSNQPQHF
V gene: TRBV5-5; J gene: TRBJ2-5; CDR3 protein: CASRGMGETQYF
V gene: TRBV11-3; J gene: TRBJ2-3; CDR3 protein: CASSLGVSGGATDTQYF
V gene: TRBV4-1; J gene: TRBJ1-6; CDR3 protein: CASSHPLQGNYNSPLHF
V gene: TRBV11-1; J gene: TRBJ1-5; CDR3 protein: CASSLGGPDQPQHF
V gene: TRBV7-9; J gene: TRBJ2-5; CDR3 protein: CASSPDWASEETQYF
V gene: TRBV30; J gene: TRBJ2-5; CDR3 protein: CAWSVFGSGGARETQYF
V gene: TRBV10-1; J gene: TRBJ2-7; CDR3 protein: CASRDGQGGEQYF
V gene: TRBV6-5; J gene: TRBJ1-5; CDR3 protein: CASRSTGYDSQPQHF
V gene: TRBV2; J gene: TRBJ1-1; CDR3 protein: CASSSLESTEAFF
V gene: TRBV28; J gene: TRBJ1-2; CDR3 protein: CASSGGLGNGYTF
V gene: TRBV7-2; J gene: TRBJ2-2; CDR3 protein: CASSLAPAVAGGELFF
V gene: TRBV6-5; J gene: TRBJ2-7; CDR3 protein: CASSYSRVDYEQYF
V gene: TRBV11-3; J gene: TRBJ1-2; CDR3 protein: CASSLEHQDYNYGYTF
V gene: TRBV2; J gene: TRBJ2-1; CDR3 protein: CASTDPTGDNEQFF
V gene: TRBV3-1/TRBV3-2; J gene: TRBJ2-2; CDR3 protein: CASSLPGLLTGELFF
V gene: TRBV3-1/TRBV3-2; J gene: TRBJ2-7; CDR3 protein: CASGFGTGSYEQYF
V gene: TRBV7-3; J gene: TRBJ2-1; CDR3 protein: CASSSGLAGGLGNEQFF
V gene: TRBV30; J gene: TRBJ2-1; CDR3 protein: CAWGTGSGYNEQFF
V gene: TRBV27; J gene: TRBJ2-5; CDR3 protein: CASRSPTGETQYF
V gene: TRBV11-2; J gene: TRBJ2-1; CDR3 protein: CASSFNQVNEQFF
V gene: TRBV11-2; J gene: TRBJ1-6; CDR3 protein: CASSSLRGLNSPLHF
V gene: TRBV24-1; J gene: TRBJ2-6; CDR3 protein: CATSDPGTGVSSGANVLTF
V gene: TRBV9; J gene: TRBJ2-1; CDR3 protein: CASSPGGGLAGVMFIYNEQFF
V gene: TRBV6-1; J gene: TRBJ2-5; CDR3 protein: CASSEPTGGTETQYF
V gene: TRBV6-1; J gene: TRBJ2-7; CDR3 protein: CASSEDLGLAGYEQYF
V gene: TRBV3-1/TRBV3-2; J gene: TRBJ1-2; CDR3 protein: CASSQDIRMGHRNYGYTF
V gene: TRBV5-1; J gene: TRBJ2-1; CDR3 protein: CAITWGTTGNEQFF
V gene: TRBV14; J gene: TRBJ1-1; CDR3 protein: CASSHRTGQGRGMAEAFF
V gene: TRBV9; J gene: TRBJ2-5; CDR3 protein: CASSVGTATLGETQYF
V gene: TRBV4-2; J gene: TRBJ2-3; CDR3 protein: CASSQELQRGVTDTQYF
V gene: TRBV6-5; J gene: TRBJ2-3; CDR3 protein: CASRPGGGKDTQYF
V gene: TRBV24-1; J gene: TRBJ2-1; CDR3 protein: CATSDLSRADRIPPQEQFF
V gene: TRBV6-5; J gene: TRBJ1-2; CDR3 protein: CATHTGGSGYTF
V gene: TRBV10-3; J gene: TRBJ1-2; CDR3 protein: CAISESWGQGAQGYTF
V gene: TRBV28; J gene: TRBJ1-2; CDR3 protein: CASSSSSGTGAYGYTF